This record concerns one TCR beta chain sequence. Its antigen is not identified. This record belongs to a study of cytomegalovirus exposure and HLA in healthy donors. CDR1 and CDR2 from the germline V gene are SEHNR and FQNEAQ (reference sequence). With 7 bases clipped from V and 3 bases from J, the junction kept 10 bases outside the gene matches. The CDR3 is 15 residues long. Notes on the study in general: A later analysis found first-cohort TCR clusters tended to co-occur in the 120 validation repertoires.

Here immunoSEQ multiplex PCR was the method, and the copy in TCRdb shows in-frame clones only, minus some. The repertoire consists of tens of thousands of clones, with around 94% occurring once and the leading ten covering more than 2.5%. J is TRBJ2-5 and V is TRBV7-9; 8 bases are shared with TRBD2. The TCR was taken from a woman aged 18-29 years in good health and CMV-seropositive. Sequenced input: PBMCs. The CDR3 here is CASTPGGSGKETQYF. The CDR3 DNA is TGTGCCAGCACCCCAGGAGGTAGCGGGAAAGAGACCCAGTACTTC.